Listed below are T cell receptor beta chains from one sample, sequenced in a study of blood T cell repertoires in COVID-19. Profiling relied on immunoSEQ multiplex PCR, and the TCRdb table lists in-frame clones only, not all of them. The sample lists some 260,000 clones, just over 85% seen once, with around 1.7% in the top ten. Sequencing was carried out using PBMCs or T cells enriched from blood (not recorded which). The receptor source for this set is a middle-aged man who had recovered from COVID-19. Both conserved end residues are part of each CDR3. The D gene is left open where the match is weak. Only some rows state a clone size, as once, few, many or a class for expanded clones.

v_gene: TRBV3-1/TRBV3-2
abundance: NA
j_gene: TRBJ2-5
d_gene: NA
CDR3nt: TGTGCCAGCAGCCAAGTGGGCAGGGGCGTCCACCAAGAGACCCAGTACTTC
CDR3aa: CASSQVGRGVHQETQYF

v_gene: TRBV27
abundance: NA
j_gene: TRBJ1-6
d_gene: NA
CDR3nt: TGTGCCAGCAGTCCGATAAAGACCTTACAGAATTCACCCCTCCACTTT
CDR3aa: CASSPIKTLQNSPLHF

v_gene: TRBV7-5
abundance: NA
j_gene: TRBJ1-1
d_gene: NA
CDR3nt: TGTGTCAGAAGCGCTCGTCAGAGGGACAGGTTGGGAAGAATGAACACTGAAGCTTTCTTT
CDR3aa: CVRSARQRDRLGRMNTEAFF

v_gene: TRBV5-4
abundance: few
j_gene: TRBJ1-2
d_gene: TRBD1
CDR3nt: TGTGCCAGCAGCTCACTGCTGGGACAGGGGTTGGGCTATGGCTACACCTTC
CDR3aa: CASSSLLGQGLGYGYTF

v_gene: TRBV2
abundance: few
j_gene: TRBJ1-4
d_gene: TRBD1
CDR3nt: TGTGCCAGCAGCCGTACAGGGGGTAGTGAAAAACTGTTTTTT
CDR3aa: CASSRTGGSEKLFF

v_gene: TRBV6-5
abundance: few
j_gene: TRBJ1-4
d_gene: TRBD1
CDR3nt: TGTGCCACCAATAACAGGGGAACGATTGAAAAACTGTTTTTT
CDR3aa: CATNNRGTIEKLFF

v_gene: TRBV28
abundance: NA
j_gene: TRBJ1-2
d_gene: NA
CDR3nt: TGTGCCAGCAGTTTAGATCATGGGAGCTATGGCTACACCTTC
CDR3aa: CASSLDHGSYGYTF

v_gene: TRBV10-3
abundance: NA
j_gene: TRBJ2-3
d_gene: TRBD2
CDR3nt: TGTGCCATCAGATGGACTAGCGGGAGGGACACAGATACGCAGTATTTT
CDR3aa: CAIRWTSGRDTDTQYF

v_gene: TRBV12-3/TRBV12-4
abundance: NA
j_gene: TRBJ2-1
d_gene: NA
CDR3nt: TGTGCCAGCAGTTCGGGATACGAGCAGTTCTTC
CDR3aa: CASSSGYEQFF

v_gene: TRBV7-2
abundance: NA
j_gene: TRBJ2-7
d_gene: TRBD1
CDR3nt: TGTGCCAGCAGCTCGCTGGGGACAGACTATCTTCAAACCTACGAGCAGTACTTC
CDR3aa: CASSSLGTDYLQTYEQYF

v_gene: TRBV4-1
abundance: NA
j_gene: TRBJ1-5
d_gene: TRBD1
CDR3nt: TGCGCCAGCAGCCAAGATCCCGGGACAGATAGCAATCAGCCCCAGCATTTT
CDR3aa: CASSQDPGTDSNQPQHF

v_gene: TRBV12-3/TRBV12-4
abundance: NA
j_gene: TRBJ2-3
d_gene: NA
CDR3nt: TGTGCCAGCAGCATCACAGATACGCAGTATTTT
CDR3aa: CASSITDTQYF

v_gene: TRBV18
abundance: NA
j_gene: TRBJ1-3
d_gene: NA
CDR3nt: TGTGCCAGCTCACCAATAGGGGATTCTGGAAACACCATATATTTT
CDR3aa: CASSPIGDSGNTIYF

v_gene: TRBV11-2
abundance: NA
j_gene: TRBJ2-5
d_gene: TRBD1
CDR3nt: TGTGCCAGCAAACCCGCGCTAGGGGGCGGGGAGACCCAGTACTTC
CDR3aa: CASKPALGGGETQYF

v_gene: TRBV19
abundance: NA
j_gene: TRBJ1-1
d_gene: TRBD1
CDR3nt: TGTGCCACCTGGGGGGACAGGGGCCCCTTGGGCGAAGCTTTCTTT
CDR3aa: CATWGDRGPLGEAFF

v_gene: TRBV28
abundance: NA
j_gene: TRBJ2-3
d_gene: NA
CDR3nt: TGTGCCAGCAGTTCAGGCACAGATACGCAGTATTTT
CDR3aa: CASSSGTDTQYF

v_gene: TRBV11-2
abundance: NA
j_gene: TRBJ2-7
d_gene: TRBD2
CDR3nt: TGTGCCAGCAGCTTAGGACTAGCGGGACCGCGGGGATCCTACGAGCAGTACTTC
CDR3aa: CASSLGLAGPRGSYEQYF

v_gene: TRBV5-1
abundance: NA
j_gene: TRBJ2-1
d_gene: TRBD2
CDR3nt: TGCGCCAGCAGCATGACTAGCGGGGGGGCTGGTGAGCAGTTCTTC
CDR3aa: CASSMTSGGAGEQFF

v_gene: TRBV7-2
abundance: NA
j_gene: TRBJ1-6
d_gene: NA
CDR3nt: TGTGCCAGCAGCTTAGCGGCAGGGCGGTCCTATAATTCACCCCTCCACTTT
CDR3aa: CASSLAAGRSYNSPLHF

v_gene: TRBV29-1
abundance: NA
j_gene: TRBJ2-7
d_gene: TRBD1
CDR3nt: TGCAGCGTGGATACAGGGGGCGGGTACGAGCAGTACTTC
CDR3aa: CSVDTGGGYEQYF

v_gene: TRBV3-1/TRBV3-2
abundance: NA
j_gene: TRBJ2-4
d_gene: NA
CDR3nt: TGTGCCAGCAGCGGGGGGGCCGAAAACATTCAGTACTTC
CDR3aa: CASSGGAENIQYF

v_gene: TRBV7-9
abundance: NA
j_gene: TRBJ2-3
d_gene: NA
CDR3nt: TGTGCCAGCAGCCGTGGACAACTCACAGATACGCAGTATTTT
CDR3aa: CASSRGQLTDTQYF

v_gene: TRBV18
abundance: NA
j_gene: TRBJ1-5
d_gene: TRBD1
CDR3nt: TGTGCCAGCTCACCAAGGACAGGGGATGATCAGCCCCAGCATTTT
CDR3aa: CASSPRTGDDQPQHF

v_gene: TRBV27
abundance: NA
j_gene: TRBJ2-3
d_gene: TRBD2
CDR3nt: TGTGCCAGCAGTTCGGGGACTAGCGGCACAGATACGCAGTATTTT
CDR3aa: CASSSGTSGTDTQYF

v_gene: TRBV7-6
abundance: NA
j_gene: TRBJ2-4
d_gene: NA
CDR3nt: TGTGCCAGCAGCTTATTGAGCGGCCTAATAGCCAAAAACATTCAGTACTTC
CDR3aa: CASSLLSGLIAKNIQYF

v_gene: TRBV2
abundance: NA
j_gene: TRBJ2-5
d_gene: NA
CDR3nt: TGTGCCAGCAGTCCCCGGGGAATCTTTGGCTCGGACCAAGAGACCCAGTACTTC
CDR3aa: CASSPRGIFGSDQETQYF

v_gene: TRBV3-1/TRBV3-2
abundance: NA
j_gene: TRBJ2-1
d_gene: NA
CDR3nt: TGTGCCAGCAGCCCCGGGGGGCCTAGCTCCTACAATGAGCAGTTCTTC
CDR3aa: CASSPGGPSSYNEQFF

v_gene: TRBV11-1
abundance: NA
j_gene: TRBJ1-4
d_gene: NA
CDR3nt: TGTGCCAGCAGCTCGACAGGTGGGGATGAAAAACTGTTTTTT
CDR3aa: CASSSTGGDEKLFF

v_gene: TRBV7-2
abundance: NA
j_gene: TRBJ2-3
d_gene: NA
CDR3nt: TGTGCCAGCAGCAATAGCAGGGGGGCAGATACGCAGTATTTT
CDR3aa: CASSNSRGADTQYF

v_gene: TRBV4-2
abundance: NA
j_gene: TRBJ2-2
d_gene: TRBD2
CDR3nt: TGTGCCAGCAGCCCAAGCTGGGCGGGAGCATACGGGGAGCTGTTTTTT
CDR3aa: CASSPSWAGAYGELFF

v_gene: TRBV5-1
abundance: NA
j_gene: TRBJ2-7
d_gene: NA
CDR3nt: TGCGCCAGCAGCTTGGAGGACTACTACGAGCAGTACTTC
CDR3aa: CASSLEDYYEQYF

v_gene: TRBV3-1/TRBV3-2
abundance: NA
j_gene: TRBJ1-5
d_gene: NA
CDR3nt: TGTGCCAGCAGCCATACAGGGAATCAGCCCCAGCATTTT
CDR3aa: CASSHTGNQPQHF

v_gene: TRBV12-5
abundance: NA
j_gene: TRBJ1-2
d_gene: NA
CDR3nt: TGTGCTAGTGGTTTGACAGGGAACTATGGCTACACCTTC
CDR3aa: CASGLTGNYGYTF

v_gene: TRBV7-9
abundance: NA
j_gene: TRBJ2-7
d_gene: NA
CDR3nt: TGTGCCAGCAGCCCGGACAGTGGAACCTACGAGCAGTACTTC
CDR3aa: CASSPDSGTYEQYF

v_gene: TRBV25-1
abundance: NA
j_gene: TRBJ1-6
d_gene: NA
CDR3nt: TGTGCCAGCAGCCTGACAGGATCCAATTCACCCCTCCACTTT
CDR3aa: CASSLTGSNSPLHF

v_gene: TRBV7-2
abundance: NA
j_gene: TRBJ1-3
d_gene: NA
CDR3nt: TGTGCCAGCAGCCCAGGAGGGACTGGAAACACCATATATTTT
CDR3aa: CASSPGGTGNTIYF

v_gene: TRBV15
abundance: NA
j_gene: TRBJ2-7
d_gene: NA
CDR3nt: TGTGCCACCAGCACTGAGGGGGTTTCCTACGAGCAGTACTTC
CDR3aa: CATSTEGVSYEQYF

v_gene: TRBV4-1
abundance: NA
j_gene: TRBJ1-5
d_gene: NA
CDR3nt: TGCGCCAGCAGCCAAGGTACCGCGGGGGGACTTAGCAATCAGCCCCAGCATTTT
CDR3aa: CASSQGTAGGLSNQPQHF

v_gene: TRBV7-2
abundance: NA
j_gene: TRBJ2-3
d_gene: TRBD2
CDR3nt: TGTGCCAGCAGCCCGTCCTATTCGGGAGGGAAAGATACGCAGTATTTT
CDR3aa: CASSPSYSGGKDTQYF

v_gene: TRBV5-1
abundance: NA
j_gene: TRBJ2-1
d_gene: TRBD2
CDR3nt: TGCGCCAGCAGCTTACGGATAGCGGGACCCTACAATGAGCAGTTCTTC
CDR3aa: CASSLRIAGPYNEQFF

v_gene: TRBV7-8
abundance: few
j_gene: TRBJ2-7
d_gene: NA
CDR3nt: TGTGCCAGCAGCTTATATCGCGGGGACGAGCAGTACTTC
CDR3aa: CASSLYRGDEQYF

v_gene: TRBV6-2/TRBV6-3
abundance: NA
j_gene: TRBJ1-1
d_gene: TRBD1
CDR3nt: TGTGCCAGCAGTAAGGGACAGCCGAACACTGAAGCTTTCTTT
CDR3aa: CASSKGQPNTEAFF